The rows below give T cell receptor beta chains drawn from one sample of a study of blood T cell repertoires in COVID-19. Repertoires were generated with immunoSEQ multiplex PCR, while TCRdb's copy carries only in-frame clones and drops some. Of about 360,000 clones listed, 75% to 90% are singletons. Input material: peripheral blood. The receptors were gathered from an older woman with COVID-19, enrolled during active disease. The CDR3 runs from the conserved cysteine through the conserved F or W. The D gene is left open where the match is weak. The listing skips clone size in some rows; elsewhere it reads once, few, many or a size class.

v_gene,j_gene,d_gene,abundance,CDR3aa,CDR3nt
TRBV13,TRBJ2-7,TRBD2,NA,CASSRTSGRSYEQYF,TGTGCCAGCAGCCGGACTAGCGGGCGATCCTACGAGCAGTACTTC
TRBV4-2,TRBJ2-2,TRBD2,NA,CASSQEPSGGAGTGELFF,TGTGCCAGCAGCCAAGAACCCAGCGGGGGGGCCGGCACCGGGGAGCTGTTTTTT
TRBV11-2,TRBJ2-1,TRBD2,NA,CASSFILSGGAYEQFF,TGTGCCAGCAGCTTTATCTTAAGCGGGGGGGCGTATGAGCAGTTCTTC
TRBV27,TRBJ2-7,NA,NA,CASSPPTGEGYEQYF,TGTGCCAGCAGTCCGCCGACAGGGGAGGGGTACGAGCAGTACTTC
TRBV18,TRBJ2-5,NA,NA,CASSPRTLETQYF,TGTGCCAGCTCACCAAGGACTCTTGAGACCCAGTACTTC
TRBV7-3,TRBJ1-1,NA,once,CASSLYMNTEAFF,TGTGCCAGCAGCTTATATATGAACACTGAAGCTTTCTTT
TRBV6-5,TRBJ2-1,TRBD2,once,CASTILAGSRAQFF,TGTGCCAGCACCATCCTAGCGGGGTCGCGGGCGCAGTTCTTC
TRBV6-2/TRBV6-3,TRBJ2-7,TRBD1,NA,CASSGQGANWVYEQYF,TGTGCCAGCAGCGGACAGGGGGCGAATTGGGTCTACGAGCAGTACTTC
TRBV2,TRBJ2-5,TRBD2,NA,CASSGTGGPQETQYF,TGTGCCAGCAGTGGGACGGGGGGACCCCAAGAGACCCAGTACTTC
TRBV5-4,TRBJ1-2,TRBD1,NA,CASSLAQGELGYTF,TGTGCCAGCAGCTTGGCGCAGGGGGAGTTGGGCTACACCTTC
TRBV11-3,TRBJ2-2,TRBD2,NA,CASSLGLAGTGELFF,TGTGCCAGCAGCTTGGGCCTAGCGGGCACCGGGGAGCTGTTTTTT
TRBV2,TRBJ2-7,NA,NA,CASRGGVSSYEQYF,TGTGCCAGCAGGGGCGGGGTCAGCTCCTACGAGCAGTACTTC
TRBV6-6,TRBJ1-1,NA,NA,CASSDLRAGRNTEAFF,TGTGCCAGCAGCGACCTAAGAGCAGGGCGGAACACTGAAGCTTTCTTT
TRBV9,TRBJ1-3,NA,NA,CASSAGSGNTIYF,TGTGCCAGCAGCGCAGGATCTGGAAACACCATATATTTT
TRBV7-2,TRBJ1-4,TRBD1,NA,CASSPRQGINEKLFF,TGTGCCAGCAGCCCTAGACAGGGAATAAATGAAAAACTGTTTTTT
TRBV30,TRBJ2-1,TRBD2,once,CACVGTSKNEQFF,TGTGCCTGTGTGGGGACTAGCAAGAATGAGCAGTTCTTC
TRBV9,TRBJ2-7,NA,NA,CASSAPGVSYEQYF,TGTGCCAGCAGCGCACCAGGGGTCTCCTACGAGCAGTACTTC
TRBV29-1,TRBJ1-1,TRBD1,NA,CSVGTGGKYTEAFF,TGCAGCGTCGGGACAGGGGGCAAGTACACTGAAGCTTTCTTT